These T cell receptor beta chains were read from a single sample in a study of T cell responses to AZD1222 COVID-19 vaccine. Generated by immunoSEQ multiplex PCR, the TCRdb table keeps only in-frame clones and is missing some. The sample shows 200,000 or so clones, roughly 93% of them seen only once. The material was peripheral blood, obtained on day 0 of AZD1222 vaccination. The source is an adult in good health. The CDR3 runs from the conserved cysteine through the conserved F or W. Fields, in order: V gene, J gene, clone size, D gene, CDR3 DNA, CDR3 protein. A D gene is named only where the DNA matches it firmly. Clone size is given for some rows only: seen once, a few or many times, or a class if the clone is expanded.

>TRBV2|TRBJ2-2|.|.
TGTGCCAGCAGTGAAGCCGGCCGCCCCGGGGAGCTGTTTTTT
CASSEAGRPGELFF
>TRBV28|TRBJ2-7|.|.
TGTGCCAGCAGTTTAGCTGCAGCCGTCTTTGGAGAGCAGTACTTC
CASSLAAAVFGEQYF
>TRBV14|TRBJ2-7|.|TRBD1
TGTGCCAGCAGCCAAGAAATCGGGACAGGGGGCGAGCAGTACTTC
CASSQEIGTGGEQYF
>TRBV7-2|TRBJ2-3|.|TRBD1
TGTGCCAGCAGCACCCGACAGGGGACCAGCACAGATACGCAGTATTTT
CASSTRQGTSTDTQYF
>TRBV28|TRBJ1-2|.|.
TGTGCCAGCAGGCACAGGGATTCGAACTATGGCTACACCTTC
CASRHRDSNYGYTF
>TRBV5-1|TRBJ2-7|once|.
TGCGCCAGCAGCTTTATTTCGGGAGCGGAGGCCCTAAACCCCTACGAGCAGTACTTC
CASSFISGAEALNPYEQYF
>TRBV6-6|TRBJ2-7|.|.
TGTGCCAGCAGTTACCTTGACAGAGCCTACGAGCAGTACTTC
CASSYLDRAYEQYF
>TRBV19|TRBJ2-2|.|TRBD2
TGTGCCAGTAGTATACTAGCGGGAGTTGCGAACACCGGGGAGCTGTTTTTT
CASSILAGVANTGELFF
>TRBV4-1|TRBJ2-2|once|.
TGCGCCAGCAGCCAAGATAGGGCTAGCGTTCCAGCGGAGCTGTTTTTT
CASSQDRASVPAELFF
>TRBV11-3|TRBJ1-1|.|.
TGTGCCAGCAGCTCCCGCGGGGGCACTGAAGCTTTCTTT
CASSSRGGTEAFF
>TRBV12-3/TRBV12-4|TRBJ1-1|.|.
TGTGCCAGCAGCCCCGCGGGCCCCACTGAAGCTTTCTTT
CASSPAGPTEAFF
>TRBV2|TRBJ2-1|.|TRBD1
TGTGCCAGCATCGGGACAGGTAATTTGTTAGAGCAGTTCTTC
CASIGTGNLLEQFF
>TRBV18|TRBJ1-6|.|TRBD1
TGTGCCAGCTCAAGCCGGGACAGGGTGGGTTCACCCCTCCACTTT
CASSSRDRVGSPLHF
>TRBV14|TRBJ2-5|.|TRBD1
TGTGCCAGCAGCCCCACTGGACAGGGGATGAGAGAGACCCAGTACTTC
CASSPTGQGMRETQYF
>TRBV10-3|TRBJ2-1|.|TRBD1
TGTGCCATCAGGCCGGGACAGGGGTTCAATGAGCAGTTCTTC
CAIRPGQGFNEQFF
>TRBV5-4|TRBJ1-2|.|.
TGTGCCAGCAGCCCGCCCCTCCCGGGCTATGGCTACACCTTC
CASSPPLPGYGYTF
>TRBV3-1/TRBV3-2|TRBJ1-2|.|TRBD1
TGTGCCAGCAGCCAAATAACAGGGGTTGGCTACACCTTC
CASSQITGVGYTF
>TRBV4-3|TRBJ2-2|.|TRBD1
TGCGCCAGCAGCCAAGGAGGGGGCTACACCGGGGAGCTGTTTTTT
CASSQGGGYTGELFF
>TRBV3-1/TRBV3-2|TRBJ1-4|.|TRBD1
TGTGCCAGCAGCCGAAACAGGGGCGAAAAACTGTTTTTT
CASSRNRGEKLFF
>TRBV7-9|TRBJ1-4|.|.
TGTGCCAGCAGCTTAGGCAGTGAAAAACTGTTTTTT
CASSLGSEKLFF
>TRBV19|TRBJ2-7|.|TRBD1
TGTGCCAGTAGTGCGCGACAGGGGAGCTCCTACGAGCAGTACTTC
CASSARQGSSYEQYF
>TRBV24-1|TRBJ2-2|.|TRBD1
TGTGCCACCAGTGAAAAATACAGGGGGATGTTCAACGGGGAGCTGTTTTTT
CATSEKYRGMFNGELFF
>TRBV29-1|TRBJ2-1|.|.
TGCAGCGTTCTGGGGGGTTCCTACAATGAGCAGTTCTTC
CSVLGGSYNEQFF
>TRBV13|TRBJ2-3|.|TRBD2
TGTGCCAGCAGCCCCCGTCGGGCGGGGGCAGATACGCAGTATTTT
CASSPRRAGADTQYF
>TRBV7-9|TRBJ2-1|.|TRBD2
TGTGCCAGCAGCTTAATTGCGGGAGAGGATGAGCAGTTCTTC
CASSLIAGEDEQFF
>TRBV6-5|TRBJ1-5|.|.
TGTGCCAGCAGTTACTCGACGGGAGCGCTCCAGCATTTT
CASSYSTGALQHF
>TRBV6-5|TRBJ2-2|.|TRBD1
TGTGCCAGCAGAACCGGGACAGTTAACACCGGGGAGCTGTTTTTT
CASRTGTVNTGELFF
>TRBV7-2|TRBJ2-1|.|.
TGTGCCAGCAGCTTAGAAATGGGTTACAATGAGCAGTTCTTC
CASSLEMGYNEQFF
>TRBV29-1|TRBJ1-2|once|.
TGCAGCGTTCTGACAGGATCTAACTATGGCTACACCTTC
CSVLTGSNYGYTF
>TRBV6-1|TRBJ2-7|.|.
TGTGCCAGCAGTGACCTTAGGGCCGCCGGAACCTACGAGCAGTACTTC
CASSDLRAAGTYEQYF
>TRBV5-1|TRBJ1-5|.|.
TGCGCCAGCAGCTTGGACCCCGGCAATCAGCCCCAGCATTTT
CASSLDPGNQPQHF
>TRBV29-1|TRBJ1-5|once|.
TGCAGCGTTGAAGTAGCTGGCGATTACAATCAGCCCCAGCATTTT
CSVEVAGDYNQPQHF
>TRBV10-3|TRBJ2-1|.|.
TGTGCCATCAGTGAGGGGACCAATGAGCAGTTCTTC
CAISEGTNEQFF
>TRBV9|TRBJ1-1|.|.
TGTGCCAGCAGCGTATTCAGCAGCACTGAACAGGGTGAAGCTTTCTTT
CASSVFSSTEQGEAFF
>TRBV7-9|TRBJ2-7|.|TRBD1
TGTGCCAGCAGCGAGGACAGGAAACCCTACGAGCAGTACTTC
CASSEDRKPYEQYF
>TRBV7-9|TRBJ1-2|.|.
TGTGCCAGCAGCCCAGAGGGGGGGTCGGGCTATGGCTACACCTTC
CASSPEGGSGYGYTF
>TRBV18|TRBJ2-2|.|TRBD1
TGTGCCAGCTCACTTCGGACAGGGCCGAACACCGGGGAGCTGTTTTTT
CASSLRTGPNTGELFF
>TRBV28|TRBJ1-6|.|.
TGTGCCAGCAGTACAGACAGCGGCTTGGGGCCCCTCCACTTT
CASSTDSGLGPLHF
>TRBV7-9|TRBJ2-7|.|TRBD1
TGTGCCAGCAGTGCCACAGGGGTTAGCGAGCAGTACTTC
CASSATGVSEQYF
>TRBV10-3|TRBJ1-2|.|.
TGTGCCATCAGTGAGGGCAGCCCAAGGGGTAACTATGGCTACACCTTC
CAISEGSPRGNYGYTF
>TRBV18|TRBJ2-1|.|.
TGTGCCAGCTCACGCGGGGAAGACAATGAGCAGTTCTTC
CASSRGEDNEQFF
>TRBV27|TRBJ1-5|.|.
TGTGCCAGCAGTTTATCTGGGGTGAATCAGCCCCAGCATTTT
CASSLSGVNQPQHF
>TRBV3-1/TRBV3-2|TRBJ1-3|once|.
TGTGCCAGCAGCCAAGATTCAGGGATCCTAGGAAACACCATATATTTT
CASSQDSGILGNTIYF
>TRBV11-2|TRBJ2-7|.|.
TGTGCCAGCAGCTTAGAGCCAGGAACCTACGAGCAGTACTTC
CASSLEPGTYEQYF
>TRBV28|TRBJ2-3|.|TRBD2
TGTGCCAGCAGCCCACCAAGAGGACTAGCGGGTGCCTCAGATACGCAGTATTTT
CASSPPRGLAGASDTQYF
>TRBV9|TRBJ2-2|.|.
TGTGCCAGCAGCGTTTTCGCGGAACTAAACACCGGGGAGCTGTTTTTT
CASSVFAELNTGELFF
>TRBV21-1|TRBJ1-6|once|.
TGTGCCAGCCATCAATCCCGCCCGAGGAGCTCCTATAATTCACCCCTCCACTTT
CASHQSRPRSSYNSPLHF